Below are 8 T cell receptor beta chains sequenced from a single sample in a study of T cell changes during pregnancy in multiple sclerosis. The method was immunoSEQ multiplex PCR; TCRdb's version includes in-frame clones alone and lacks a portion of them. The sample carries tens of thousands of clones, almost 95% recorded once. The material sequenced was CD4+ T cells from peripheral blood mononuclear cells, taken in the second trimester of pregnancy. These receptors originate from a female donor in good health, enrolled as a control in a pregnancy study.

CDR3 in amino acids: CASSLQPAGTTNTGELFF. CDR3 nucleotides: TGCGCCAGCAGCTTGCAGCCCGCCGGGACAACGAACACCGGGGAGCTGTTTTTT. This chain connects TRBV5-1 to TRBJ2-2; D is possibly TRBD1 (6 bases). The germline V and J ends were trimmed by 1 base and 0 bases, with 16 bases remaining between them. This CDR3 is 18 amino acids long. The germline V gene has CDR1 SGHRS and CDR2 YFSETQ.

This clone was detected only once. This sequence joins TRBV11-2 and TRBJ1-2; D is perhaps TRBD1 (6 bases). The V gene lost 0 bases and the J gene lost 5 bases, with 10 bases spanning the gap. Germline loops: CDR1 SGHAT, CDR2 FQNNGV. The CDR3 runs 14 residues. CDR3 in DNA: TGTGCCAGCAGCTTAGAAACAGGGTTTTATGGCTACACCTTC. It encodes CASSLETGFYGYTF.

The chain links TRBV27 to TRBJ1-2; TRBD1 is a possible D gene (5 bases). This CDR3 region has 14 residues. Germline values: CDR1 MNHEY, CDR2 SMNVEV (reference sequence). V was shortened by 1 base and J by 7 bases, with 13 bases between the two germline ends. The CDR3 region is CASSLYGLGGGYTF. The CDR3 region has the DNA TGTGCCAGCAGTTTATATGGGCTGGGGGGTGGCTACACCTTC.

V usage is TRBV5-4 and J usage is TRBJ2-4; a weak D match, TRBD1 (6 bases). Germline V gene sequence: CDR1 SGHNT, CDR2 YYREEE (reference sequence). The CDR3 sequence is 16 residues long. Trimming took 4 bases from V and 3 from J, leaving 17 bases between them. The CDR3 DNA reads as TGTGCCAGCAGCCTGGGTGCAGGGGTAGTCAAAAACATTCAGTACTTC. Its protein product is CASSLGAGVVKNIQYF.

The chain employs TRBV5-4 and TRBJ2-1; D gene unclear. This CDR3 is built from 16 residues. Germline-derived CDR1 and CDR2 are SGHNT and YYREEE (reference sequence). V lost 4 bases and J lost 0, with 14 bases in between. Here the CDR3 reads CASSMNSGRSYNEQFF. DNA of the CDR3: TGTGCCAGCAGCATGAATAGTGGTCGCTCCTACAATGAGCAGTTCTTC.

The J gene is TRBJ1-6, the V gene TRBV4-2; tentative D call: TRBD1 (6 bases). Per germline, CDR1 LGHNA and CDR2 YNFKEQ. Trimming pared 4 bases from V and 7 bases from J, leaving 11 bases between. This CDR3 region has 14 residues. The CDR3, as DNA: TGTGCCAGCAGCCCAAACAGGGAGAATTCACCCCTCCACTTT. Translated, it gives CASSPNRENSPLHF.

The chain recombines TRBV4-3 with TRBJ2-3; 9 nucleotides agree with TRBD2. V lost 3 bases to trimming and J lost 4 bases; unmatched junction nucleotides: 5. This CDR3 has 15 amino acids. Germline CDR1 LGHNA, CDR2 YSLEER. Here the CDR3 reads CASSQAGGRADTQYF. The CDR3 bases are TGCGCCAGCAGCCAGGCGGGGGGGCGCGCAGATACGCAGTATTTT.

This clone was picked up one time. The rearrangement uses TRBV18 and TRBJ2-3; 11 positions match TRBD1. The CDR3 is made up of 16 amino acids. Trimming took 1 base from V and 4 from J; bases not matched to a gene: 4. Germline V CDR1 and CDR2: KGHSH, LQKENI. The CDR3 sequence: CASSPLQGQGADTQYF. The CDR3 DNA reads TGTGCCAGCTCACCACTCCAGGGACAGGGGGCAGATACGCAGTATTTT.